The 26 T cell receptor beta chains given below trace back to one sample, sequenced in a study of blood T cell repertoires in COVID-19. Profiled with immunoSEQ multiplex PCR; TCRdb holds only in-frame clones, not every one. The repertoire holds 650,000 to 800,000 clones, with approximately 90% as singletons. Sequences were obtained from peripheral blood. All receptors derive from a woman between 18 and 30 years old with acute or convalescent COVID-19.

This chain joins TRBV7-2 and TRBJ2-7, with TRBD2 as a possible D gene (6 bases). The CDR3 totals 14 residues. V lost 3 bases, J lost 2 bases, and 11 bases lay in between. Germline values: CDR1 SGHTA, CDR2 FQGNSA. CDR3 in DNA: TGTGCCAGCAGCTTGGGGGGAATGACCTACGAGCAGTACTTC. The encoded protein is CASSLGGMTYEQYF.

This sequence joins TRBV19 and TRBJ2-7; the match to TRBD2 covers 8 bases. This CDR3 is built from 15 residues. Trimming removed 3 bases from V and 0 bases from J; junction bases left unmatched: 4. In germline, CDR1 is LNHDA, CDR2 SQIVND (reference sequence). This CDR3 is CASSMVLAASYEQYF. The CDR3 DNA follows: TGTGCCAGTAGTATGGTACTAGCGGCCTCCTACGAGCAGTACTTC.

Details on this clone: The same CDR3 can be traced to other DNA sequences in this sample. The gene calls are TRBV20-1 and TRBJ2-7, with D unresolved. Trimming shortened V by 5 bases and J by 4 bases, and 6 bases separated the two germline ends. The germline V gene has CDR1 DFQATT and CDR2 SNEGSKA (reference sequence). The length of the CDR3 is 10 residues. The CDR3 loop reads CSAGGYEQYF. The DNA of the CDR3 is TGCAGTGCTGGCGGATACGAGCAGTACTTC.

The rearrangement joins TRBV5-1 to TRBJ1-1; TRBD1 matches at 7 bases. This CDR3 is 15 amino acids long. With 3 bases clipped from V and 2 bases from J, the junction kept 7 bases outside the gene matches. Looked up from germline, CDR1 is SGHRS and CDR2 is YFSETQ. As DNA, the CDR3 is TGCGCCAGCAGCTCCGACAGGGAGTTCAACACTGAAGCTTTCTTT. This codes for CASSSDREFNTEAFF.

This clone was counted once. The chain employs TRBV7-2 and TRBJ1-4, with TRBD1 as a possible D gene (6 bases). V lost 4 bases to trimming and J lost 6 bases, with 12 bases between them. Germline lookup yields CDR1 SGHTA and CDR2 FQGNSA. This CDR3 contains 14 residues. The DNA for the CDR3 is TGTGCCAGCAGCTCCAAAAGGACAGATGAAAAACTGTTTTTT. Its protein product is CASSSKRTDEKLFF.

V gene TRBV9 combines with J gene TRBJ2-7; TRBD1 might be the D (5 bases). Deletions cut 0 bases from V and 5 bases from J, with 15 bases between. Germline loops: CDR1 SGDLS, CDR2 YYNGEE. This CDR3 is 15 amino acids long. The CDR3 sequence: CASSVEGLVGHEQYF. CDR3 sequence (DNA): TGTGCCAGCAGCGTAGAGGGGCTAGTGGGGCACGAGCAGTACTTC.

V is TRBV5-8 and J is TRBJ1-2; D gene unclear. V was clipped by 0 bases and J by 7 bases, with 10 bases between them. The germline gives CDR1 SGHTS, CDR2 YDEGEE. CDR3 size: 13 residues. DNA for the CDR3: TGTGCCAGCAGCTTGGTGTCAGGCTCTGGCTACACCTTC. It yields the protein CASSLVSGSGYTF.

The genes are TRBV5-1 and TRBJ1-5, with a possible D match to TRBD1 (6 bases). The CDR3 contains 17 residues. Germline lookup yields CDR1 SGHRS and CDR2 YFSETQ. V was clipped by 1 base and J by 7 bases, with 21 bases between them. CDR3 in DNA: TGCGCCAGCAGCTTGATGCCATTAGGGGGTGTGGAGCAGCCCCAGCATTTT. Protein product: CASSLMPLGGVEQPQHF.

The CDR3 nucleotides are TGTGCCAGCAGCTCGGACTTGACTTCAGAGGCTTTCTTT. It yields the protein CASSSDLTSEAFF. V and J are TRBV13 and TRBJ1-1, with unresolved D. The germline gives CDR1 PRHDT, CDR2 FYEKMQ (reference sequence). The CDR3 consists of 13 residues. V was cut by 4 bases and J by 11 bases, with 17 bases left in between.

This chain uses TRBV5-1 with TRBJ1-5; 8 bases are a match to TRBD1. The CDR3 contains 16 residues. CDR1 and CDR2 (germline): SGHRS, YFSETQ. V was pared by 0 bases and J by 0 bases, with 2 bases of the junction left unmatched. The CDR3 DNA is TGCGCCAGCAGCTTGGGGGACAGGTCTAGCAATCAGCCCCAGCATTTT. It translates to CASSLGDRSSNQPQHF.

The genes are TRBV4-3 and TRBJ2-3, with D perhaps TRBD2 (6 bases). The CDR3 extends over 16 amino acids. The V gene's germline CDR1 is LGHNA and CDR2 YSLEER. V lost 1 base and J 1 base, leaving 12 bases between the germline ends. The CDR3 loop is CASSQGPGEGTDTQYF. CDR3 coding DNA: TGCGCCAGCAGCCAAGGACCGGGGGAAGGCACAGATACGCAGTATTTT.

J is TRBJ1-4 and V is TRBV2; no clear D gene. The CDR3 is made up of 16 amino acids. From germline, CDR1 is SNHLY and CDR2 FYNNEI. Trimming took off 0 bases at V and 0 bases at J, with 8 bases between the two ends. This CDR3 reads CASSEAGVPTNEKLFF. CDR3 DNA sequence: TGTGCCAGCAGTGAAGCGGGAGTCCCAACTAATGAAAAACTGTTTTTT.

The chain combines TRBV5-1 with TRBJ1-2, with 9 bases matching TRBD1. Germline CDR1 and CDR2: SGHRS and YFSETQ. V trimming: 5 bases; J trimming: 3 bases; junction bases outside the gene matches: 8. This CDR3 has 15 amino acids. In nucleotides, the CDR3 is TGCGCCAGCAGACCTTGGGACAGGGTTGACTATGGCTACACCTTC. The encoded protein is CASRPWDRVDYGYTF.

DNA of the CDR3: TGTGCCAGCAGTCCAGCGGGGGCTAGCAATCAGCCCCAGCATTTT. Its translation is CASSPAGASNQPQHF. The chain joins TRBV7-2 to TRBJ1-5; the D gene is possibly TRBD1 (6 bases). Trimming pared 6 bases from V and 0 bases from J, leaving 12 bases between. Per the germline V gene, CDR1 is SGHTA and CDR2 is FQGNSA. CDR3 size: 15 residues.

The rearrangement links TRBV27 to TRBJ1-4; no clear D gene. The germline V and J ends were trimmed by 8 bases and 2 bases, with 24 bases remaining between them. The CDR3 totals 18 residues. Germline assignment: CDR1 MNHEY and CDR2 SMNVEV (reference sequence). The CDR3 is CASGLVGSSGDTNEKLFF. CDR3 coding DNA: TGTGCCAGCGGGTTAGTGGGGTCCTCCGGGGATACTAATGAAAAACTGTTTTTT. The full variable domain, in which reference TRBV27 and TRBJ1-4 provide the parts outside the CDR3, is EAQVTQNPRYLITVTGKKLTVTCSQNMNHEYMSWYRQDPGLGLRQIYYSMNVEVTDKGDVPEGYKVSRKEKRNFPLILESPSPNQTSLYFCASGLVGSSGDTNEKLFFGSGTQLSVL.

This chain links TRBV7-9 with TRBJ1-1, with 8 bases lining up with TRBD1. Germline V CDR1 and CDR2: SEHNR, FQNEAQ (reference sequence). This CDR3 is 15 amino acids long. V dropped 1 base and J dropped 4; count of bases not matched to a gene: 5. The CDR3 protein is CASSLVGQAGTEAFF. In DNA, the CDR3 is TGTGCCAGCAGCTTAGTGGGACAGGCGGGCACTGAAGCTTTCTTT.

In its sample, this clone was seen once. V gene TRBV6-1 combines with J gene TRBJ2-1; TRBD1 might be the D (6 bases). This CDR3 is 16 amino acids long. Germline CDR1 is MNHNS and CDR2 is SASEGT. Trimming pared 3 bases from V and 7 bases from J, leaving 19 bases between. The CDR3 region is CASSDPYVDRLNEQFF. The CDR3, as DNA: TGTGCCAGCAGTGATCCTTACGTGGACAGACTAAATGAGCAGTTCTTC.

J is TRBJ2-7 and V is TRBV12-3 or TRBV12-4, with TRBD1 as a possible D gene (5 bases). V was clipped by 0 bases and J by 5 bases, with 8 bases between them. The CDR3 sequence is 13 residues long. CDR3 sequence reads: CASSLAQGDEQYF. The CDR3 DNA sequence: TGTGCCAGCAGTTTAGCGCAGGGCGACGAGCAGTACTTC.

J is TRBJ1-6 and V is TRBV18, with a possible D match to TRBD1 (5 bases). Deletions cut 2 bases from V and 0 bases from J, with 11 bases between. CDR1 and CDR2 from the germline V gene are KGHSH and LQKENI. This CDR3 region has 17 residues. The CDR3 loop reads CASSPGATSSYNSPLHF. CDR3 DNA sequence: TGTGCCAGCTCACCAGGGGCCACCAGCTCCTATAATTCACCCCTCCACTTT. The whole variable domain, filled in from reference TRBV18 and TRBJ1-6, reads NAGVMQNPRHLVRRRGQEARLRCSPMKGHSHVYWYRQLPEEGLKFMVYLQKENIIDESGMPKERFSAEFPKEGPSILRIQQVVRGDSAAYFCASSPGATSSYNSPLHFGNGTRLTVT.

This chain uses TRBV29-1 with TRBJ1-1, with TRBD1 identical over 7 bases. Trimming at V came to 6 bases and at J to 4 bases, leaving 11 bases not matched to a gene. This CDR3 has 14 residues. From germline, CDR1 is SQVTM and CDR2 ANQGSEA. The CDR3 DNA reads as TGCAGCGTCGAACTAATCAAGGGGGCCACTGAAGCTTTCTTT. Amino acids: CSVELIKGATEAFF.

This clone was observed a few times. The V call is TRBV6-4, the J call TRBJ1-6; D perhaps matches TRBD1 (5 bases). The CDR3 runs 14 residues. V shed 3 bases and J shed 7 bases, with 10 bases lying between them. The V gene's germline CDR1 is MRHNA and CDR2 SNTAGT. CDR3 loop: CASSDAPGNSPLHF. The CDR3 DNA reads TGTGCCAGCAGTGATGCCCCAGGGAATTCACCCCTCCACTTT.

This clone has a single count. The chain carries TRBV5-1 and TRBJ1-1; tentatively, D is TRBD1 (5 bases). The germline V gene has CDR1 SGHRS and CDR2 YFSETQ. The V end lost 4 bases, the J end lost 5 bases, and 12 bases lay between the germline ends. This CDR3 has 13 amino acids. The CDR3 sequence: CASSARGNTEAFF. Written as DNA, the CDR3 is TGCGCCAGCAGCGCTAGGGGTAATACTGAAGCTTTCTTT.

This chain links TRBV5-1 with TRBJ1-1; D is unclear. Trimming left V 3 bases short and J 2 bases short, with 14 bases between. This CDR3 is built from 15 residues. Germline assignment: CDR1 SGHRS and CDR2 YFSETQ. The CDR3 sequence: CASSWKDGYNTEAFF. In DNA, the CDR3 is TGCGCCAGCAGCTGGAAAGACGGGTATAACACTGAAGCTTTCTTT.

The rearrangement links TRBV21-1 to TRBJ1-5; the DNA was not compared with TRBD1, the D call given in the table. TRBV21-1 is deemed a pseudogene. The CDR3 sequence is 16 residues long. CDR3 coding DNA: TGTGCCAGCAGCAAAAGGATTTACAGGGGCAATCAGCCCCAGCATTTT. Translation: CASSKRIYRGNQPQHF.

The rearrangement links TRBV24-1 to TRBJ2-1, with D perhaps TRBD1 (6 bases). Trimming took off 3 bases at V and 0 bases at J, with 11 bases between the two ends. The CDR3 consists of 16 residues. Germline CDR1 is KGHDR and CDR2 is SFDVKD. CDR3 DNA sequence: TGTGCCACCAGTGATACCGACAGGAGCTCCTACAATGAGCAGTTCTTC. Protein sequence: CATSDTDRSSYNEQFF.

DNA for the CDR3: TGTGCCAGCACAGGGACTGTACATGAGCAGTTCTTC. As protein: CASTGTVHEQFF. The chain has TRBV21-1 and TRBJ2-1; the D segment call TRBD2 is taken from the table without a DNA check. TRBV21-1 is deemed a pseudogene. The CDR3 spans 12 residues.